This T cell receptor beta chain appears in the sequencing data of a study of T cell responses to AZD1222 COVID-19 vaccine. Only in-frame clones appear in the TCRdb table, and some are missing; sequencing was by immunoSEQ multiplex PCR. The sample lists tens of thousands of clones; roughly 88% were seen once. V shed 4 bases and J 4 bases; nucleotides not matched to a gene: 6. Germline values: CDR1 MGHRA, CDR2 YSYEKL. This CDR3 contains 15 residues. The rearrangement links TRBV4-1 to TRBJ2-3; 9 bases map to TRBD1. This receptor was obtained from an adult in good health. This specimen consisted of peripheral blood, obtained on day 0 of AZD1222 vaccination. CDR3 nucleotide sequence: TGCGCCAGCAGCCGTGGACAGGGGTTCGCAGATACGCAGTATTTT. This gives the protein CASSRGQGFADTQYF.